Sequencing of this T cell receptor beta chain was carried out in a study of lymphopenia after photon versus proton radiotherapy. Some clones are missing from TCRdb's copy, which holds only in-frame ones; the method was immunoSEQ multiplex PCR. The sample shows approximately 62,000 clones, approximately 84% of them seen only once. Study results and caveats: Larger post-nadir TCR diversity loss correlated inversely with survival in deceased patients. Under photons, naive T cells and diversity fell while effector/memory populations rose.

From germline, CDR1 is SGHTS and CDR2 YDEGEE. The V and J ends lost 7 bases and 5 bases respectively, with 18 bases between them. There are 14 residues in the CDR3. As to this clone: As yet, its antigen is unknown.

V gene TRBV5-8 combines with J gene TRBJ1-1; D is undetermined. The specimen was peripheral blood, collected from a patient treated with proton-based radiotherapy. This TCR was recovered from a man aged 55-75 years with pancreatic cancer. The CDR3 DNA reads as TGTGCCAGCGGGGTCGATCAGGTTTTAACTGAAGCTTTCTTT. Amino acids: CASGVDQVLTEAFF.